The clone carrying this T cell receptor (beta chain) occurred once. The antigen remains unidentified. The repertoire was sequenced with immunoSEQ multiplex PCR; TCRdb's copy has only in-frame clones and lacks some. The table records 120,000 or so clones, approximately 90% of them present only once. The data were taken from a study of Tregs in tolerant kidney transplant recipients. Notes on the study in general: This study did not directly address biological reproducibility. Activated donor B cell expansion appeared to reveal the most relevant donor-specific TCRbeta repertoire. Findings come from small patient numbers and require larger validation.

CD4+CD25+CD127- Tregs, CD4+CD25- non-Tregs, CD4 and CD8 cells were sorted. Germline CDR1 PRHDT, CDR2 FYEKMQ (reference sequence). V was shortened by 1 base and J by 2 bases, with 8 bases between the two germline ends. The CDR3 contains 15 residues. The receptor's source is a human donor in good health. The genes are TRBV13 and TRBJ2-2; no clear D gene. Sequencing was carried out using CD4+ T cells from blood. The CDR3 DNA sequence: TGTGCCAGCAGCTTAGCCCGCGGAAACACCGGGGAGCTGTTTTTT. It encodes CASSLARGNTGELFF.